The 3 T cell receptor beta chains presented below share a single source sample, sequenced in a study of beta chain features in type 1 diabetes. Overall study results and limits: TCRB CDR3s from Type 1 diabetes patients were moderately but significantly shorter in all four CD4+ subsets.

Which antigens these TCRs recognize remains unknown. Expressed TCRB transcripts were sequenced, since all the RNA that had been isolated was reverse transcribed. Method: immunoSEQ multiplex PCR; TCRdb's copy keeps in-frame clones and lacks some. The data show 680,000 or so clones, 10% to 15% seen once. The sequencing sample was made of naive CD4+ T cells from blood. The receptors were sampled from a man aged 18 to 30 with type 1 diabetes.

This clone was found a few times. The chain uses TRBV15 and TRBJ2-3; 7 positions agree with TRBD1. The CDR3 length is 15 residues. Germline loops: CDR1 LNHNV, CDR2 YYDKDF (reference sequence). V shed 4 bases, J shed 6 bases, and the junction held 10 bases outside the gene matches. CDR3 in DNA: TGTGCCACCAGCAAAGAGAAGGGGGCGTGGGATACGCAGTATTTT. The encoded protein is CATSKEKGAWDTQYF.

The chain couples TRBV7-9 to TRBJ1-1; D not certain. V gave up 2 bases and J gave up 4 bases, with 5 bases separating them. There are 12 residues in the CDR3. Germline V lookup: CDR1 SEHNR, CDR2 FQNEAQ (reference sequence). The CDR3 loop reads CASSLIVTEAFF. CDR3 nucleotide sequence: TGTGCCAGCAGCTTAATAGTCACTGAAGCTTTCTTT.

CDR3 nucleotide sequence: TGTGCCAGCAGAACAGCCTACTCTGAAGCTTTCTTT. Translated, it gives CASRTAYSEAFF. The gene calls are TRBV6-1 and TRBJ1-1; D is unclear. Looked up from germline, CDR1 is MNHNS and CDR2 is SASEGT. The V gene lost 6 bases and the J gene lost 6 bases, with 11 bases spanning the gap. The CDR3 runs 12 residues.